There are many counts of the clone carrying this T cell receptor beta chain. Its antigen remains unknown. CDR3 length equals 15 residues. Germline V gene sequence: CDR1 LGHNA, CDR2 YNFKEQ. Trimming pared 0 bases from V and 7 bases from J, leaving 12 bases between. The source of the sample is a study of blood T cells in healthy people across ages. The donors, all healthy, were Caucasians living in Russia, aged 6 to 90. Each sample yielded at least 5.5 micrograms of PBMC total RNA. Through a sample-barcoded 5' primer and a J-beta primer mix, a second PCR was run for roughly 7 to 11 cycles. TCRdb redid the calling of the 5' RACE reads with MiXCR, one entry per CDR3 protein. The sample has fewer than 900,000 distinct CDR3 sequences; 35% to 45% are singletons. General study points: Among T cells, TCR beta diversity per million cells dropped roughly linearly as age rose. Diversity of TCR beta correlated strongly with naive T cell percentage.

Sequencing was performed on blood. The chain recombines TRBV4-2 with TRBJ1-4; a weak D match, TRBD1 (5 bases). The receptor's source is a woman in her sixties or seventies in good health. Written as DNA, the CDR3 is TGTGCCAGCAGCCAAGAACGGGGCTTTAGTGAAAAACTGTTTTTT. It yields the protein CASSQERGFSEKLFF.